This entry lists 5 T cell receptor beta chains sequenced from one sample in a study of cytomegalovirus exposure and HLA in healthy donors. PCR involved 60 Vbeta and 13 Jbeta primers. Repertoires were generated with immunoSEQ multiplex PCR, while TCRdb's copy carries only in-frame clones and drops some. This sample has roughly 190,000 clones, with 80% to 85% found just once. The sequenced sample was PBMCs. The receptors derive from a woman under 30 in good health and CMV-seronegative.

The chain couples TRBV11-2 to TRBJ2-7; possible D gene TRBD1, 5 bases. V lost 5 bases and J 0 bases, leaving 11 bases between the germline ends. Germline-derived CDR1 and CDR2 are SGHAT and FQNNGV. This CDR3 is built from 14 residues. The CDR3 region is CASSLRQISYEQYF. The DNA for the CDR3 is TGTGCCAGCAGCCTACGACAGATCTCCTACGAGCAGTACTTC. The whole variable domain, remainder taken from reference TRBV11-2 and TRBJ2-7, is EAGVAQSPRYKIIEKRQSVAFWCNPISGHATLYWYQQILGQGPKLLIQFQNNGVVDDSQLPKDRFSAERLKGVDSTLKIQPAKLEDSAVYLCASSLRQISYEQYFGPGTRLTVT.

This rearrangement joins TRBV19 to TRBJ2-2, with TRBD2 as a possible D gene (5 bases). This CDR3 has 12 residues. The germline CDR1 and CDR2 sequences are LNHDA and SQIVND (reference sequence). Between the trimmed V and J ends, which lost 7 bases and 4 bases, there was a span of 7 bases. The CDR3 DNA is TGTGCCAGTAACGGGATCACCGGGGAGCTGTTTTTT. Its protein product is CASNGITGELFF.

The CDR3 bases are TGTGCCAGCAGTGTCGTCTTATACAATGAGCAGTTCTTC. Residues: CASSVVLYNEQFF. The V and J genes are TRBV6-1 and TRBJ2-1; D unclear. V was pared by 4 bases and J by 4 bases, with 8 bases between. Germline-derived CDR1 and CDR2 are MNHNS and SASEGT. This CDR3 is built from 13 residues.

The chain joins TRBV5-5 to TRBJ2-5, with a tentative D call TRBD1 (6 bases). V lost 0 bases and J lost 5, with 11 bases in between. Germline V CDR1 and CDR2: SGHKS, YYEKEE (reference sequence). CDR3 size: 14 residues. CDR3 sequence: CASSLGLQGETQYF. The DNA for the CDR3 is TGTGCCAGCAGCTTGGGTCTTCAGGGGGAGACCCAGTACTTC.

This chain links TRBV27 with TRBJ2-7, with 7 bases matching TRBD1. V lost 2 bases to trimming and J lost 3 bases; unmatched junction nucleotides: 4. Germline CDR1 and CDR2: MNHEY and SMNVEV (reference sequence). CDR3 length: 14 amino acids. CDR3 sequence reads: CASSLRGQGYEQYF. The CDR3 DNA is TGTGCCAGCAGTTTAAGGGGGCAGGGCTACGAGCAGTACTTC.